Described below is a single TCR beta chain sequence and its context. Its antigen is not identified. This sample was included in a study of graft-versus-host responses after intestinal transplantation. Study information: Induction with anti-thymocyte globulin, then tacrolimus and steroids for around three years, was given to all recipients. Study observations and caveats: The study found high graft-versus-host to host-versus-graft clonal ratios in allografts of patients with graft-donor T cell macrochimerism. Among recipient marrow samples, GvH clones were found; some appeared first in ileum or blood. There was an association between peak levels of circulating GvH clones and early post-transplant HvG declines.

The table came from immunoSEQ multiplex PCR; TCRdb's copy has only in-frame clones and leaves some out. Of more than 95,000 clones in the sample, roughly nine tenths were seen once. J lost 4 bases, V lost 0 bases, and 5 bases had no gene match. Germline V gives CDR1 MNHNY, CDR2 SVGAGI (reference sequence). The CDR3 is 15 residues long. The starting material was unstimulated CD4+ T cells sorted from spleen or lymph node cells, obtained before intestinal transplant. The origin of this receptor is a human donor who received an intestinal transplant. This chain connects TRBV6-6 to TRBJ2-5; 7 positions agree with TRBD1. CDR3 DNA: TGTGCCAGCAGTTACTCGCGAGGGACAGTAGAGACCCAGTACTTC. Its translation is CASSYSRGTVETQYF.